Listed below are T cell receptor beta chains from one sample, sequenced in a study of regulatory T cells in long-lasting Graves disease. TCRdb reanalysed the multiplex PCR reads using MiXCR and keeps one entry per CDR3 protein. Here the sample spans roughly 400,000 distinct CDR3 sequences, around 20% being singletons. This sample comprised peripheral blood mononuclear cells (PBMCs), obtained when the disease was refractory, from a patient treated with antithyroid drugs. Receptors were obtained from a female donor with Graves disease. The CDR3 runs from the conserved cysteine through the conserved F or W. A D gene is named only where the DNA matches it firmly. Clone size is not always given. Where it is, it says once, few, many or a class for expanded clones.

12	TRBJ2-7	.	TRBV2	.	CVSRLVSYEQYF	TGTGTCAGCAGACTAGTCTCCTACGAGCAGTACTTC
15	TRBJ1-2	many	TRBV28	.	CASRIGGTEAGGYTF	TGTGCCAGCAGGATAGGGGGTACGGAAGCGGGCGGCTACACCTTC
14	TRBJ2-7	few	TRBV7-9	.	CASSALGQIYEQYF	TGTGCCAGCAGCGCCCTGGGGCAGATCTACGAGCAGTACTTC
16	TRBJ2-7	many	TRBV28	.	CASSFPRSAGGYEQYF	TGTGCCAGCAGTTTCCCCAGATCGGCAGGAGGCTACGAGCAGTACTTC
13	TRBJ2-7	many	TRBV28	.	CASSPPRTYEQYF	TGTGCCAGCAGTCCCCCCAGGACCTACGAGCAGTACTTC
17	TRBJ2-1	few	TRBV7-3	TRBD2	CASSFQRTSGSQNEQFF	TGTGCCAGCAGCTTCCAAAGGACTAGCGGGAGTCAGAATGAGCAGTTCTTC
15	TRBJ1-1	.	TRBV18	TRBD1	CASSRTQGARTEAFF	TGTGCCAGCTCACGGACCCAGGGGGCGCGTACTGAAGCTTTCTTT
14	TRBJ1-5	.	TRBV5-1	.	CASSLDSGSQPQHF	TGCGCCAGCAGCTTGGACTCAGGGAGTCAGCCCCAGCATTTT
17	TRBJ2-7	few	TRBV7-9	.	CASSLHPLEVGSYEQYF	TGTGCCAGCAGCTTACACCCTCTCGAGGTCGGCTCCTACGAGCAGTACTTC
17	TRBJ2-2	.	TRBV5-1	.	CASSRIGRGSNTGELFF	TGCGCCAGCAGCCGAATCGGCAGGGGATCGAACACCGGGGAGCTGTTTTTT